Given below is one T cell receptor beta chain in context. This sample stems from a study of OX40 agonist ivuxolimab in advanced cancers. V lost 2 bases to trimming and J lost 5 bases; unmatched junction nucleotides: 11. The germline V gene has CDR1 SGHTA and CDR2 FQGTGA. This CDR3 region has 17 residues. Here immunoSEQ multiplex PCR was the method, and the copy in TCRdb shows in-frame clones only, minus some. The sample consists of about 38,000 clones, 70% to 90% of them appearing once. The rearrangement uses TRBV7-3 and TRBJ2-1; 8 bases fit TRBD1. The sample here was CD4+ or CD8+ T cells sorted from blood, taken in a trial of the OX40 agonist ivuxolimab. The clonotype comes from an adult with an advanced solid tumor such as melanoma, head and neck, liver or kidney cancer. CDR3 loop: CASSLYAGTGLDNEQFF. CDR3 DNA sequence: TGTGCCAGCAGCTTATATGCCGGGACAGGTCTTGACAATGAGCAGTTCTTC.